The rows below give T cell receptor beta chains drawn from one sample of a study of regulatory T cells in long-lasting Graves disease. TCRdb re-derived calls from the multiplex PCR reads in MiXCR, one entry per CDR3 protein. Among roughly 420,000 distinct CDR3 sequences listed, 15% were seen once. The material sequenced was peripheral blood mononuclear cells (PBMCs), taken at new diagnosis, from a patient treated with antithyroid drugs. The receptors shown here come from a female donor with Graves disease. CDR3s include the opening cysteine and the closing phenylalanine or tryptophan. Some rows have no size entry. The others give once, few or many, or a class for an expanded clone.

v_gene: TRBV20-1
abundance: .
j_gene: TRBJ1-5
CDR3aa: CSARERVKKNQPQHF

v_gene: TRBV20-1
abundance: many
j_gene: TRBJ2-1
CDR3aa: CSARAALAGVSYNEQFF

v_gene: TRBV19
abundance: many
j_gene: TRBJ1-5
CDR3aa: CASREGRQTYSNQPQHF

v_gene: TRBV13
abundance: many
j_gene: TRBJ2-1
CDR3aa: CASSHMGGYNEQFF

v_gene: TRBV7-9
abundance: .
j_gene: TRBJ1-1
CDR3aa: CASSPSLAEAFF

v_gene: TRBV27
abundance: many
j_gene: TRBJ2-1
CDR3aa: CASGLRMSSYNEQFF

v_gene: TRBV27
abundance: many
j_gene: TRBJ2-7
CDR3aa: CASREGLAGGEQYF

v_gene: TRBV30
abundance: many
j_gene: TRBJ2-5
CDR3aa: CAWSVLSPGGTQYF

v_gene: TRBV27
abundance: many
j_gene: TRBJ1-1
CDR3aa: CASSPRADREAFF

v_gene: TRBV6-2/TRBV6-3
abundance: .
j_gene: TRBJ2-3
CDR3aa: CASSWTSGRGSDTQYF

v_gene: TRBV4-1
abundance: .
j_gene: TRBJ1-1
CDR3aa: CASSQGGSDTEAFF

v_gene: TRBV28
abundance: many
j_gene: TRBJ2-5
CDR3aa: CASSSPAGQETQYF

v_gene: TRBV7-9
abundance: many
j_gene: TRBJ2-7
CDR3aa: CASSYPDQAYEQYF

v_gene: TRBV2
abundance: few
j_gene: TRBJ1-5
CDR3aa: CASSGLSNQPQHF

v_gene: TRBV28
abundance: many
j_gene: TRBJ2-2
CDR3aa: CASSLLGEGGRDTGELFF

v_gene: TRBV7-9
abundance: many
j_gene: TRBJ2-5
CDR3aa: CASSPRQGQETQYF

v_gene: TRBV7-9
abundance: many
j_gene: TRBJ2-1
CDR3aa: CASSPWRGQLYNEQFF

v_gene: TRBV28
abundance: .
j_gene: TRBJ2-3
CDR3aa: CASSSGTSGRDTQYF

v_gene: TRBV5-1
abundance: many
j_gene: TRBJ1-2
CDR3aa: CASSLDYYGYTF

v_gene: TRBV19
abundance: few
j_gene: TRBJ1-5
CDR3aa: CASSIGDTALIKPQHF

v_gene: TRBV11-2
abundance: .
j_gene: TRBJ1-2
CDR3aa: CASSLGERAGGIHYGYTF

v_gene: TRBV6-5
abundance: many
j_gene: TRBJ1-4
CDR3aa: CASSYSGGRLDEKLFF

v_gene: TRBV28
abundance: many
j_gene: TRBJ2-3
CDR3aa: CASSSRITTDTQYF

v_gene: TRBV7-2
abundance: many
j_gene: TRBJ2-7
CDR3aa: CASSQGLEFYEQYF

v_gene: TRBV27
abundance: many
j_gene: TRBJ2-3
CDR3aa: CASSLGGTVREYF

v_gene: TRBV6-2/TRBV6-3
abundance: .
j_gene: TRBJ1-5
CDR3aa: CVSSYRNQPQHF

v_gene: TRBV27
abundance: few
j_gene: TRBJ2-1
CDR3aa: CASSTGTGVFNEQFF

v_gene: TRBV28
abundance: many
j_gene: TRBJ2-6
CDR3aa: CASSFSTSGANVLTF

v_gene: TRBV7-8
abundance: many
j_gene: TRBJ2-7
CDR3aa: CASSLGSWVYEQYF

v_gene: TRBV30
abundance: .
j_gene: TRBJ2-3
CDR3aa: CAWSKGLGGEDTQYF

v_gene: TRBV12-5
abundance: .
j_gene: TRBJ1-1
CDR3aa: CASGLRTGLNTEAFF

v_gene: TRBV20-1
abundance: many
j_gene: TRBJ1-5
CDR3aa: CSATGTYSNQPQHF

v_gene: TRBV20-1
abundance: many
j_gene: TRBJ2-3
CDR3aa: CSATGTGSQDTQYF

v_gene: TRBV3-1
abundance: .
j_gene: TRBJ2-2
CDR3aa: CASSQVAGWGGELFF

v_gene: TRBV28
abundance: many
j_gene: TRBJ2-1
CDR3aa: CASSSPFYGEQFF

v_gene: TRBV11-2
abundance: many
j_gene: TRBJ1-4
CDR3aa: CASSFYPVGGRTKSTNEKLFF

v_gene: TRBV2
abundance: few
j_gene: TRBJ2-1
CDR3aa: CAGSYRIRYNEQFF

v_gene: TRBV11-2
abundance: .
j_gene: TRBJ1-2
CDR3aa: CASSLSGGSYGYTF

v_gene: TRBV9
abundance: few
j_gene: TRBJ1-3
CDR3aa: CASSEVLNGNTIYF

v_gene: TRBV20-1
abundance: many
j_gene: TRBJ1-6
CDR3aa: CSASGGFSLSSYNSPLHF

v_gene: TRBV2
abundance: many
j_gene: TRBJ1-1
CDR3aa: CASRQEINTEAFF

v_gene: TRBV5-4
abundance: few
j_gene: TRBJ2-3
CDR3aa: CASSTRTSGASTDTQYF

v_gene: TRBV6-2/TRBV6-3
abundance: many
j_gene: TRBJ1-2
CDR3aa: CASSSWTGRNYGYTF